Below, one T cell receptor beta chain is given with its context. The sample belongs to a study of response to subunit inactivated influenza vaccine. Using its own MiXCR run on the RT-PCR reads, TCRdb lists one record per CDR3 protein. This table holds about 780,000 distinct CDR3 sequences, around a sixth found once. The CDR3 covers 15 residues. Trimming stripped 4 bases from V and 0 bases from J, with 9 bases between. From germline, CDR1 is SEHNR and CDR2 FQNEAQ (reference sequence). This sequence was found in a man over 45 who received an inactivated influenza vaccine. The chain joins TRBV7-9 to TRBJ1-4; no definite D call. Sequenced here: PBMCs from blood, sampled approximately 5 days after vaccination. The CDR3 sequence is CASSSLRTTNEKLFF. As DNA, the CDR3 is TGTGCCAGCAGCTCGCTCAGGACAACTAATGAAAAACTGTTTTTT.